A selection of T cell receptor beta chains follows, all from one sample in a study of metastatic and nonmetastatic thyroid tumors. Using MiXCR, TCRdb reanalyzed the PCR reads. The sample consists of around 41,000 clones, less than 15% of them appearing once. Sequenced material: blood. These receptors were obtained from a female donor with papillary thyroid cancer or a benign thyroid nodule (not recorded which). Some clones in this sample may be carry-over from other donors' samples. Each CDR3 is given with its conserved first and last residue. The D gene is left open where the match is weak. Size is stated for part of the rows, as once, few or many counts, or as a class when the clone is expanded.

j_gene: TRBJ2-1; d_gene: TRBD1; v_gene: TRBV11-2; abundance: .; CDR3aa: CASSSGQGDFNEQFF; CDR3nt: TGTGCCAGCAGCTCAGGACAGGGGGATTTCAATGAGCAGTTCTTC
j_gene: TRBJ2-7; d_gene: .; v_gene: TRBV20-1; abundance: many; CDR3aa: CSASPPHSYEQYF; CDR3nt: TGCAGTGCTAGCCCGCCCCACTCCTACGAGCAGTACTTC
j_gene: TRBJ2-1; d_gene: TRBD1; v_gene: TRBV28; abundance: .; CDR3aa: CASSYLRTGKVDEQSF; CDR3nt: TGTGCCAGCAGTTACCTTAGGACAGGGAAAGTCGATGAGCAGTCCTTC
j_gene: TRBJ1-2; d_gene: .; v_gene: TRBV6-5; abundance: medium-sized; CDR3aa: CASSYSKQAVLGYTF; CDR3nt: TGTGCCAGCAGTTACTCTAAGCAGGCCGTCCTTGGCTACACCTTC
j_gene: TRBJ1-1; d_gene: .; v_gene: TRBV20-1; abundance: .; CDR3aa: CRVGGTTEAFF; CDR3nt: TGCAGGGTGGGGGGGACCACTGAAGCTTTCTTT
j_gene: TRBJ2-7; d_gene: .; v_gene: TRBV11-2; abundance: many; CDR3aa: CASSSGVRGAYEQYF; CDR3nt: TGTGCCAGCAGCTCCGGGGTGCGCGGGGCCTACGAGCAGTACTTC
j_gene: TRBJ2-7; d_gene: TRBD1; v_gene: TRBV6-5; abundance: .; CDR3aa: CASSYNPTGGSGGYEQYF; CDR3nt: TGTGCCAGCAGCTATAACCCGACAGGGGGCTCGGGGGGCTACGAGCAGTACTTC
j_gene: TRBJ2-5; d_gene: TRBD1; v_gene: TRBV5-1; abundance: many; CDR3aa: CASSPGQGPQETQYF; CDR3nt: TGCGCCAGCAGCCCCGGACAGGGACCGCAAGAGACCCAGTACTTC
j_gene: TRBJ2-3; d_gene: TRBD2; v_gene: TRBV7-8; abundance: many; CDR3aa: CASSLLAGGLTDTQYF; CDR3nt: TGTGCCAGCAGCTTACTAGCGGGAGGCCTCACAGATACGCAGTATTTT
j_gene: TRBJ1-5; d_gene: TRBD1; v_gene: TRBV27; abundance: many; CDR3aa: CASRRTGVGFNQPQHF; CDR3nt: TGTGCCAGCAGGCGAACAGGGGTCGGTTTTAATCAGCCCCAGCATTTT
j_gene: TRBJ2-2; d_gene: .; v_gene: TRBV30; abundance: many; CDR3aa: CAATGDSEAGELFF; CDR3nt: TGTGCCGCAACCGGGGACTCCGAAGCCGGGGAGCTGTTTTTT
j_gene: TRBJ2-3; d_gene: .; v_gene: TRBV9; abundance: many; CDR3aa: CASSARDGGTDTQYF; CDR3nt: TGTGCCAGCAGCGCCAGGGATGGGGGCACAGATACGCAGTATTTT
j_gene: TRBJ1-1; d_gene: TRBD1; v_gene: TRBV5-6; abundance: many; CDR3aa: CASSLRGPEAFF; CDR3nt: TGTGCCAGCAGCTTAAGGGGGCCTGAAGCTTTCTTT
j_gene: TRBJ2-4; d_gene: .; v_gene: TRBV5-1; abundance: .; CDR3aa: CASSPGLGIQYF; CDR3nt: TGCGCCAGCAGTCCGGGATTAGGGATTCAGTACTTC